The clone carrying this TCR beta chain has a count of ten or more. The data originate from a study of T cells in Graves' hyperthyroidism and ophthalmopathy. Trimming took 3 bases from V and 1 from J, leaving 3 bases between them. The CDR3 length is 12 residues. Germline values: CDR1 LNHNV, CDR2 YYDKDF (reference sequence). The source material, RNA transcripts, was used to amplify TCR beta CDR3 regions. The HTBI primer set served for first-round RT-PCR of the TCR CDR3. TCRdb redid the calling of the multiplex PCR reads with MiXCR, one entry per CDR3 protein. The sample lists around 180,000 distinct CDR3 sequences, 15% to 20% seen once, with 25% to 30% in the top ten.

The V gene is TRBV15, the J gene TRBJ1-1; D is undetermined. The specimen sequenced was blood. The sequence came from a woman in her fifties or sixties with Graves' hyperthyroidism. The CDR3 is CATSRANTEAFF. DNA for the CDR3: TGTGCCACCAGCAGGGCGAACACTGAAGCTTTCTTT.